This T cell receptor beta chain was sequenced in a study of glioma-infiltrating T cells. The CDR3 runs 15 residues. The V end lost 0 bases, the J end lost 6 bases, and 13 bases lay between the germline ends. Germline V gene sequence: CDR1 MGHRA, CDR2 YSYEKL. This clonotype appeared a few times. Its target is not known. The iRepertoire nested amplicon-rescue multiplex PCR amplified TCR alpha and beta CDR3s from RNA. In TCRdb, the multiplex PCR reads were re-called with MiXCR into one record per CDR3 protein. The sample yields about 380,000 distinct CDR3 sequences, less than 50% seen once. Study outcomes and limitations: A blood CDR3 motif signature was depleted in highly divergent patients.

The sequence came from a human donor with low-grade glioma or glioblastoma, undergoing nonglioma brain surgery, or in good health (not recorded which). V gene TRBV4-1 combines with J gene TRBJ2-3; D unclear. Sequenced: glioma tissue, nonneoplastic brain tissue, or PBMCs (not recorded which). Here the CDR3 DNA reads TGCGCCAGCAGCCAAGAGGCGCGCCCTACGGATACGCAGTATTTT. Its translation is CASSQEARPTDTQYF.